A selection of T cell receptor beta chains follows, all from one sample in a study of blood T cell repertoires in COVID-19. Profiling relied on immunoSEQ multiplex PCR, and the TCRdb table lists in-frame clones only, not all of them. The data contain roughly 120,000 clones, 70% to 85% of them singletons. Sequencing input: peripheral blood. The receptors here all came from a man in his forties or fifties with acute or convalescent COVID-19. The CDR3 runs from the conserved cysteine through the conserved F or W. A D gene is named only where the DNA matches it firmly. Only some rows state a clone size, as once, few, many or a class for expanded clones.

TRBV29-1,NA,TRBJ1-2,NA,TGCAGCGTCCCCGGGGGGGCCTATGGCTACACCTTC,CSVPGGAYGYTF
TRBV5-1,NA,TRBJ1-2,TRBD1,TGCGCCAGCAGCCCCGGACAGGCTAACTATGGCTACACCTTC,CASSPGQANYGYTF
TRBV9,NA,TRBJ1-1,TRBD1,TGTGCCAGCAGCGTAGATCAACTGGGACAGGGGTACACTGAAGCTTTCTTT,CASSVDQLGQGYTEAFF
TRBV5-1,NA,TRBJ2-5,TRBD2,TGCGCCAGCAGCTACCGCGGGGGGGCCCAAGAGACCCAGTACTTC,CASSYRGGAQETQYF
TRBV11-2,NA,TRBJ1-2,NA,TGTGCCAGCAGCTTAGGGGTTTCGGTAGCCTCGTTCTATGGCTACACCTTC,CASSLGVSVASFYGYTF
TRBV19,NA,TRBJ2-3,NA,TGTGCCAGTAGTAATCGAGCCTCAGCAGGGCCCGCAGATACGCAGTATTTT,CASSNRASAGPADTQYF
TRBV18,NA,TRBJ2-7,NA,TGTGCCAGCTCAGAAGTCCCGAAGCGCGAGCAGTACTTC,CASSEVPKREQYF
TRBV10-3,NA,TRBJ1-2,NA,TGTGCCATCAGTGAGTCGAGGGAGAGTAACTATGGCTACACCTTC,CAISESRESNYGYTF
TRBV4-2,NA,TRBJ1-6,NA,TGTGCCAGCAGCCAAGCGTTGACAGAGCCTGGGTCACCCCTCCACTTT,CASSQALTEPGSPLHF
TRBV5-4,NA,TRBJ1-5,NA,TGTGCCAGCAGCCCTCCGCCCCAGCATTTT,CASSPPPQHF
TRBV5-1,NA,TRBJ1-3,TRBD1,TGCGCCAGCAGCTTGGTGGGACAGGGGACTGGAAACACCATATATTTT,CASSLVGQGTGNTIYF
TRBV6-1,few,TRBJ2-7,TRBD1,TGTGCCAGCAGTGAAAGACAGGGGGAGAGCGAGCAGTACTTC,CASSERQGESEQYF
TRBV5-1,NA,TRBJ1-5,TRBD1,TGCGCCAGCAGCTTGGAGGGGGCGGTCAATCAGCCCCAGCATTTT,CASSLEGAVNQPQHF
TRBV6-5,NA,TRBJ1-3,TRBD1,TGTGCCAGCAGTATAGGACAGGCGTCGGGAAACACCATATATTTT,CASSIGQASGNTIYF
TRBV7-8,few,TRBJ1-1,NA,TGTGCCAGCAGTCCTAGGACAGCTGGAAACACTGAAGCTTTCTTT,CASSPRTAGNTEAFF
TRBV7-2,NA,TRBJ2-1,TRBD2,TGTGCCAGCAGCCAGCTTTTGGGGACTAGCGTCGCGGGTGAGCAGTTCTTC,CASSQLLGTSVAGEQFF
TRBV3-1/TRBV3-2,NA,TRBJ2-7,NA,TGTGCCAGCAGCCAGGGGGCAGGGCCAACCTACGAGCAGTACTTC,CASSQGAGPTYEQYF
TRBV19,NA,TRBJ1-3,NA,TGTGCCAGTAGTATGGAGGTACAGGGAGCTGGAAACACCATATATTTT,CASSMEVQGAGNTIYF
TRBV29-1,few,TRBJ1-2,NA,TGCAGCGTTGAAGAAAGAGGCCAGGGATATGGCTACACCTTC,CSVEERGQGYGYTF
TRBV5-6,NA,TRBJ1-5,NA,TGTGCCAGCAGCTTGGACGGCAGGGGCGATCAGCCCCAGCATTTT,CASSLDGRGDQPQHF
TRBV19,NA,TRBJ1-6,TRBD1,TGTGCCAGTAGCAGGGGGAGCTCCTATAATTCACCCCTCCACTTT,CASSRGSSYNSPLHF
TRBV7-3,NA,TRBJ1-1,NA,TGTGCCAGCAGCCCCGGGAGCATGAACACTGAAGCTTTCTTT,CASSPGSMNTEAFF
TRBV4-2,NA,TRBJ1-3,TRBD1,TGTGCCAGCAGCCTACAGGGGGTCTCTGGAAACACCATATATTTT,CASSLQGVSGNTIYF
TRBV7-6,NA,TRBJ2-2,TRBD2,TGTGCCAGCAGCTTAGCGATAAGCGGGGGGGTCACCGGGGAGCTGTTTTTT,CASSLAISGGVTGELFF
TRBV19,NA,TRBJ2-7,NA,TGTGCCAGTACCGGGAGGACAGGGATCGAGCAGTACTTC,CASTGRTGIEQYF
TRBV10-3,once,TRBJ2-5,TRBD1,TGTGCCATCAACCGGGACAGCCAAGAGACCCAGTACTTC,CAINRDSQETQYF
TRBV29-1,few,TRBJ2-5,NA,TGCAGCGTCGAGGCGGTTGGAGAGACCCAGTACTTC,CSVEAVGETQYF
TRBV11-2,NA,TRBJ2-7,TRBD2,TGTGCCAGCAGCTTATCCAGCGGGAGGGCCGGCGAGCAGTACTTC,CASSLSSGRAGEQYF
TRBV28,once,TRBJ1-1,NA,TGTGCCAGCAGTTTATCCACAGGCTTCCGTGTAGCTTTCTTT,CASSLSTGFRVAFF
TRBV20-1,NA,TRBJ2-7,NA,TGCAGTGCTAGGTGGAGCGACGAGCAGTACTTC,CSARWSDEQYF
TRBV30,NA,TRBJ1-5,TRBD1,TGTGCCTGGAGTTTAACCGGGACAGGGGGCAATCAGCCCCAGCATTTT,CAWSLTGTGGNQPQHF
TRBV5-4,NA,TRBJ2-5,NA,TGTGCCAGCAGCCCCGCTCGGGGGGAGACCCAGTACTTC,CASSPARGETQYF
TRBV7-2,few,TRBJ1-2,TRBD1,TGTGCCAGCAGCACCCCCACAGGGGGAGTTAGTGGCTACACCTTC,CASSTPTGGVSGYTF
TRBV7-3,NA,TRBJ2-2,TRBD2,TGTGCCAGCAGCTTAATCGGGGGGTACACCGGGGAGCTGTTTTTT,CASSLIGGYTGELFF
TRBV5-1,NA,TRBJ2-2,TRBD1,TGCGCCAGCAGCTTGGAGGGACAGGGTAACACCGGGGAGCTGTTTTTT,CASSLEGQGNTGELFF
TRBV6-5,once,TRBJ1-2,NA,TGTGCCAGCAGTTTAGAACCACAGTCGGGCTACACCTTC,CASSLEPQSGYTF
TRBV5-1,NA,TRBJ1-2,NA,TGCGCCAGCAGCCCAAATTTGGGAGGCACCGGTAGGGATGGCTACACCTTC,CASSPNLGGTGRDGYTF
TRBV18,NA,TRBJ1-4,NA,TGTGCCAGCTCACCTTTGGACAGCACTAATGAAAAACTGTTTTTT,CASSPLDSTNEKLFF
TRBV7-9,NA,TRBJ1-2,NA,TGTGCCAGCAGCTATGGGGGGGGGAGCTATGGCTACACCTTC,CASSYGGGSYGYTF
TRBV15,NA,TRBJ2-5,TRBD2,TGTGCCACCAGCTTTAGCGGGAGAGCGGGAGAGGAGACCCAGTACTTC,CATSFSGRAGEETQYF
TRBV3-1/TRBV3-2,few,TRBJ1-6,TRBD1,TGTGCCAGCAGCCGGGGGACAGCTGACGGATCACCCCTCCACTTT,CASSRGTADGSPLHF
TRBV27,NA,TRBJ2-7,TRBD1,TGTGCCAGCAGTACGTCTCCCCACAGGGGGCGTCTCGAGCAGTACTTC,CASSTSPHRGRLEQYF
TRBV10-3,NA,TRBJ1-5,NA,TGTGCCATCAGTGAGCGACAAAGTAGCAATCAGCCCCAGCATTTT,CAISERQSSNQPQHF
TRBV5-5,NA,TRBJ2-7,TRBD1,TGTGCCAGCAGCTTCCCGGGACAGGCATACGAGCAGTACTTC,CASSFPGQAYEQYF
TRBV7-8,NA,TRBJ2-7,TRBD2,TGTGCCAGCAGCCAAGGCGGGGGGACCGCTATATACCCCTACGAGCAGTACTTC,CASSQGGGTAIYPYEQYF
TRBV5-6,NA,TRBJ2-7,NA,TGTGCCAGCAGTTCCGGGGGACTCTACGAGCAGTACTTC,CASSSGGLYEQYF
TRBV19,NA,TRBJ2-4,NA,TGTGCCAGTAGTATAGATCTAGGTTCCAAAAACATTCAGTACTTC,CASSIDLGSKNIQYF
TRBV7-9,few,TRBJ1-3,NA,TGTGCCAGCAGCATGAGTGGAAACACCATATATTTT,CASSMSGNTIYF
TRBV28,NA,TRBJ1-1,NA,TGTGCCAGCAGTTTACTAGACGAGAACACTGAAGCTTTCTTT,CASSLLDENTEAFF